The rows below give T cell receptor beta chains drawn from one sample of a study of blood T cell repertoires in COVID-19. Profiling relied on immunoSEQ multiplex PCR, and the TCRdb table lists in-frame clones only, not all of them. There are 120,000 to 150,000 clones in the sample; about nine tenths occur only once, and about 2.1% lies in the top ten. Sequencing was done on a sample of peripheral blood. Receptors originate from a human donor in a cohort sampled during active COVID-19. Each CDR3 is given with its conserved first and last residue. The D gene is left open where the match is weak.

13,TRBV5-1,.,CASRLSGGDGQYF
15,TRBV5-1,TRBD1,CASSAGTGAYEKLFF
18,TRBV4-3,TRBD2,CASSQGNPRLAGVDEQYF
15,TRBV2,.,CASLSQGHAQDEQFF
17,TRBV4-1,.,CASSQSGQQYSNQPQHF
15,TRBV5-8,TRBD2,CASSLRRGRRDTQYF
16,TRBV7-9,TRBD1,CASSLTTGGSNYGYTF
16,TRBV6-5,TRBD2,CASSYSFRAGVDTQYF
13,TRBV7-2,TRBD1,CASSRDSFYEQYF
17,TRBV5-1,TRBD1,CASSLNQQGATGNTIYF
14,TRBV7-2,TRBD2,CASSPGLEVETQYF
16,TRBV4-2,.,CASSHLQGGGQETQYF
14,TRBV2,.,CASRYTPTGTEQYF
13,TRBV11-2,.,CASSLGAPGELFF
16,TRBV5-1,.,CASSLDSTLSYNEQFF
16,TRBV5-4,TRBD2,CASSSTSGGRTDTQYF
15,TRBV7-6,.,CASSLLAVNTGELFF
16,TRBV28,TRBD1,CASRSIFDRAGNTIYF
15,TRBV7-2,TRBD2,CASSARLAGGRTQYF
19,TRBV4-1,TRBD2,CASSHPGLAGGPNQETQYF
15,TRBV9,TRBD1,CASSVGPTGAYEQYF
13,TRBV3-1/TRBV3-2,.,CASSPGSTDTQYF
14,TRBV7-2,.,CASSLVRLSYEQYF
16,TRBV4-3,.,CASSQDLRISNQPQHF
18,TRBV3-1/TRBV3-2,TRBD2,CASSPPGLAGESSYEQYF
15,TRBV7-9,.,CASSSQTRGTYEQYF
13,TRBV7-8,.,CASNLQGNTEAFF
14,TRBV19,.,CASSTGHTNTEAFF
17,TRBV18,TRBD1,CASSPLGGAESFTEAFF
13,TRBV28,.,CAIGSDGNYGYTF
13,TRBV4-3,.,CASSQDSGQPQHF
16,TRBV4-1,TRBD1,CASSLGQGTSNSPLHF
14,TRBV10-1,TRBD2,CASSEGLAVKTQYF
13,TRBV6-6,.,CASSYNSQNIQYF
15,TRBV5-1,.,CASSLTPTSTDTQYF
15,TRBV7-2,.,CASSLALGQLGGYTF
18,TRBV24-1,TRBD2,CATSDLAGGGSSYNEQFF
17,TRBV4-1,TRBD2,CASSQEGTSGATDTQYF
16,TRBV5-5,.,CASSLVEGLLYNEQFF
16,TRBV7-2,TRBD2,CASSSPTSHPYNEQFF
18,TRBV4-3,TRBD2,CASSRGGWTSGDQDTQYF
12,TRBV30,.,CAWSVGGYEQYF
18,TRBV6-2/TRBV6-3,.,CASSYNVAGILGANVLTF
15,TRBV9,.,CASSVGVSSGNTIYF
14,TRBV28,.,CASSPGGPNTEAFF
17,TRBV5-1,TRBD1,CASSLEPRGRGREGYTF
14,TRBV7-9,.,CASSLGQAPYEQYF
16,TRBV6-2/TRBV6-3,TRBD1,CASSFWTGAVSYGYTF
14,TRBV3-1/TRBV3-2,.,CASSLAEGAGEQFF
15,TRBV19,.,CASSMPPGRFYGYTF
13,TRBV28,.,CASRPSGTDTQYF